The sample holds many counts of the clone carrying this TCR beta chain. This specimen belongs to a study of identical twins. The authors used template switching to add a universal primer site and gave cDNA unique molecular identifiers. TCRdb itself ran the 5' RACE reads through MiXCR, one entry per CDR3 protein. The profile shows roughly 770,000 distinct CDR3 sequences, 15% to 20% of them singletons. The same data also contributed to another study, on T cells expressing NK-cell markers. That source adds: Sorted CD3+CD56+NKG2C+, CD3+CD56+NKG2C- and CD3+CD56-NKG2C+ T cells supplied TCR beta repertoires. The share of CD8+ T cells held by dominant NKG2C+ clonotypes was 1.0-7.0% in about six donors. Leadership of the CD3+CD56-NKG2C+ fraction also belonged to these clonotypes in a handful of donors.

The sample comprised PBMCs. This receptor was identified in a woman aged 18-29 years in good health.

The CDR3, as DNA: TGTGCCAGCAGTTTGGAGCGGTACAATGAGCAGTTCTTC. Translation: CASSLERYNEQFF. The chain recombines TRBV12-3 or TRBV12-4 with TRBJ2-1; D is perhaps TRBD2 (5 bases). CDR3 size: 13 residues. Trimming removed 3 bases from V and 4 bases from J, with 7 bases in between.